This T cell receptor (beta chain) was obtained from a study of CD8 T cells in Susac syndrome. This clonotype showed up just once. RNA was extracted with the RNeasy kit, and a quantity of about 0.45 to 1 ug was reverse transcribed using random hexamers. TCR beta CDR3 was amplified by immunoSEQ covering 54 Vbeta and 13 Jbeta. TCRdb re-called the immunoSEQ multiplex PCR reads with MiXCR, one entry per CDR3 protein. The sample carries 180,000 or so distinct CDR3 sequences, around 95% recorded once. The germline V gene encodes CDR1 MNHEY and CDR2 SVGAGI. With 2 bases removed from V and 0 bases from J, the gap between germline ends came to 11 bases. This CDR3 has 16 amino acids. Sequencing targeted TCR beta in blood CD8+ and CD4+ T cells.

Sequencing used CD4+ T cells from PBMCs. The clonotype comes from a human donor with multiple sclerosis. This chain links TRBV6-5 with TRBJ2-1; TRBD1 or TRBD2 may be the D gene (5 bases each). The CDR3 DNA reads TGTGCCAGCAGTTACACCGGGGACCTCTCCTACAATGAGCAGTTCTTC. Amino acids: CASSYTGDLSYNEQFF.